This entry concerns a single T cell receptor (beta chain). This entry belongs to a study of glioma-infiltrating T cells after dendritic cell vaccination. The overall study: Dendritic cells derived from monocytes and pulsed with autologous tumor lysate formed the vaccine.

TCRB CDR3 was amplified from 2 ug genomic DNA or less. Here immunoSEQ multiplex PCR was the method, and the copy in TCRdb shows in-frame clones only, minus some. The data show 85,000 to 100,000 clones, with around 80% seen just once and 5.4% held by the top ten. V lost 0 bases to trimming and J lost 3 bases; unmatched junction nucleotides: 9. This CDR3 contains 17 residues. CDR1 and CDR2 (germline): LNHDA, SQIVND (reference sequence). Time point: after dendritic cell vaccination, including at tumor progression/relapse. No glioblastoma patient carried an isocitrate dehydrogenase mutation. The starting material was blood, obtained after dendritic cell vaccination. The receptor was isolated from a human donor with glioblastoma. The rearrangement uses TRBV19 and TRBJ2-7; 9 bases fit TRBD2. The CDR3 protein is CASSIEVSSGVSYEQYF. The CDR3 DNA sequence: TGTGCCAGTAGTATAGAAGTTTCTAGCGGGGTCAGCTACGAGCAGTACTTC.